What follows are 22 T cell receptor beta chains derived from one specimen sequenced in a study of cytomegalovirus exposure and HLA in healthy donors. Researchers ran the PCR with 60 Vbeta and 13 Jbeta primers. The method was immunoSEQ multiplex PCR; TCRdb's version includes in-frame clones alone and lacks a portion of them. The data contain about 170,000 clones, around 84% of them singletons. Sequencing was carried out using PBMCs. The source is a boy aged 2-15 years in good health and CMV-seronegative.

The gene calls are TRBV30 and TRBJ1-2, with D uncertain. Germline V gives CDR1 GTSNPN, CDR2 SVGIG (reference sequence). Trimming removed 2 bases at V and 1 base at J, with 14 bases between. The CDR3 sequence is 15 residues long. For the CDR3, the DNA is TGTGCCTGGAGTTCCCTCTCACGGTTTAACTATGGCTACACCTTC. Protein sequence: CAWSSLSRFNYGYTF.

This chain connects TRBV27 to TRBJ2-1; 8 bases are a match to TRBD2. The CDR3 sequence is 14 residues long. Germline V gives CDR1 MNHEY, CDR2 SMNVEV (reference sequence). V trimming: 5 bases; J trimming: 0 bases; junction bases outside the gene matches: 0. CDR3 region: CASSRGGSYNEQFF. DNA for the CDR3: TGTGCCAGCAGTCGGGGGGGCTCCTACAATGAGCAGTTCTTC.

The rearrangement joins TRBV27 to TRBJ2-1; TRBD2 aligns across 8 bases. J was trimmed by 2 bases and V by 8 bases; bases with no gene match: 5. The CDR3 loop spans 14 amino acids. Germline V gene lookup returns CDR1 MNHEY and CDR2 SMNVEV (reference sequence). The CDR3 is CASGPAGAYNEQFF. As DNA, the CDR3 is TGTGCCAGCGGGCCAGCGGGGGCCTACAATGAGCAGTTCTTC.

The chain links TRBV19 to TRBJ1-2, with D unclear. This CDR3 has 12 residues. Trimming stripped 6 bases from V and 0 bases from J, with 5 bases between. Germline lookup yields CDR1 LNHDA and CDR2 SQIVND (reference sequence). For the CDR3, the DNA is TGTGCCAGTAGGACACCTAACTATGGCTACACCTTC. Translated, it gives CASRTPNYGYTF.

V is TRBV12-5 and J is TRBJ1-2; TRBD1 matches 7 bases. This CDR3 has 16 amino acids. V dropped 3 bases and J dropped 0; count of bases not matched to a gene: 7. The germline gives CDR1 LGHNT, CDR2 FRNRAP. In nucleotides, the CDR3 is TGTGCTAGTGGTTTTGACTATGACAGGGCTAACTATGGCTACACCTTC. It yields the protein CASGFDYDRANYGYTF.

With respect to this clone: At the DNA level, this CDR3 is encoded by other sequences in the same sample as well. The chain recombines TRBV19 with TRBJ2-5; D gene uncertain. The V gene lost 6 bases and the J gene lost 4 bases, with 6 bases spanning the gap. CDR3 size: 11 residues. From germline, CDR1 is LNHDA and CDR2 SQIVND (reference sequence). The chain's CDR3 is CASRSGETQYF. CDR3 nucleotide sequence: TGTGCCAGTAGATCGGGAGAGACCCAGTACTTC. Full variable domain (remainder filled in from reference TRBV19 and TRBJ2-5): DGGITQSPKYLFRKEGQNVTLSCEQNLNHDAMYWYRQDPGQGLRLIYYSQIVNDFQKGDIAEGYSVSREKKESFPLTVTSAQKNPTAFYLCASRSGETQYFGPGTRLLVL.

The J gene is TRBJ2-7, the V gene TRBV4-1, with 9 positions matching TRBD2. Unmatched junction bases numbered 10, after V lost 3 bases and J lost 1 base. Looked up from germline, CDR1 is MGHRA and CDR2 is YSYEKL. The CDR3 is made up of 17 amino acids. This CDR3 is CASSQKAGGPDSYEQYF. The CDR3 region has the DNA TGCGCCAGCAGCCAGAAGGCGGGGGGGCCAGATTCCTACGAGCAGTACTTC.

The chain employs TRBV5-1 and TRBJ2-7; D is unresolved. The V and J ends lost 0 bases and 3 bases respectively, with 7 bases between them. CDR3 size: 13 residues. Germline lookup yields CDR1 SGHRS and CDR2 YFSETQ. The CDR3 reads CASSLEASYEQYF. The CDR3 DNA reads TGCGCCAGCAGCTTGGAGGCTAGCTACGAGCAGTACTTC. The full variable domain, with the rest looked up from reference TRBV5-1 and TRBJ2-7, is KAGVTQTPRYLIKTRGQQVTLSCSPISGHRSVSWYQQTPGQGLQFLFEYFSETQRNKGNFPGRFSGRQFSNSRSEMNVSTLELGDSALYLCASSLEASYEQYFGPGTRLTVT.

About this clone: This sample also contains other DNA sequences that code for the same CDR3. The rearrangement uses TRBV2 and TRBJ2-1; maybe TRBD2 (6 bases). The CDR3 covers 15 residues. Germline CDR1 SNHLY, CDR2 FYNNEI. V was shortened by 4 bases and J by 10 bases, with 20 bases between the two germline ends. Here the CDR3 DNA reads TGTGCCAGCAGTGTGCGGCAGGGAGGTGGAAACGAGCAGTTCTTC. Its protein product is CASSVRQGGGNEQFF.

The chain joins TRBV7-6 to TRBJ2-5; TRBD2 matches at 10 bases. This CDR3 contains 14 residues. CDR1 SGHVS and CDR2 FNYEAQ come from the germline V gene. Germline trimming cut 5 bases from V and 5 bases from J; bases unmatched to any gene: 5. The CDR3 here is CASSRSGGAETQYF. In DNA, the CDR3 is TGTGCCAGCAGCCGAAGCGGGGGGGCTGAGACCCAGTACTTC.

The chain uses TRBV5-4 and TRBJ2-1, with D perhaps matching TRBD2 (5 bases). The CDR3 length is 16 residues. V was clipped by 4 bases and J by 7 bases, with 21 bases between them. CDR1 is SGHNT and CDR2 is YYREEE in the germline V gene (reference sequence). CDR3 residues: CASSDETRRPGNEQFF. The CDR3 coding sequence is TGTGCCAGCAGCGACGAAACTAGGAGACCCGGGAATGAGCAGTTCTTC. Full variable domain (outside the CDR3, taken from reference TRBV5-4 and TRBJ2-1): ETGVTQSPTHLIKTRGQQVTLRCSSQSGHNTVSWYQQALGQGPQFIFQYYREEENGRGNFPPRFSGLQFPNYSSELNVNALELDDSALYLCASSDETRRPGNEQFFGPGTRLTVL.

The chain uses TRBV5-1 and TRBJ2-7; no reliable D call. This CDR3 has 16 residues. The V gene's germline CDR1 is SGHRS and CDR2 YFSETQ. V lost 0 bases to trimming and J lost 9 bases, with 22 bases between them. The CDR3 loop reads CASSLEGPGPTNPQYF. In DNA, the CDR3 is TGCGCCAGCAGCTTGGAAGGTCCTGGGCCAACAAACCCGCAGTACTTC.

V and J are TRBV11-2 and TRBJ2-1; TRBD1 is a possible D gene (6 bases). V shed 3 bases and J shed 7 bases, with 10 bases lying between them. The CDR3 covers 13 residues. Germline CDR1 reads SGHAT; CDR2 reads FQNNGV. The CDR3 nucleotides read TGTGCCAGCAGCTTGGGACATCTTAATGAGCAGTTCTTC. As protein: CASSLGHLNEQFF.

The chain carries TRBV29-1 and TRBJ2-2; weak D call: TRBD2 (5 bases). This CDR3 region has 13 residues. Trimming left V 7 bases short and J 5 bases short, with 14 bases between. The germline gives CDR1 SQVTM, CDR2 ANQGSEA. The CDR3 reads CSAVIGGTGELFF. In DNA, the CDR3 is TGCAGCGCCGTTATAGGCGGGACCGGGGAGCTGTTTTTT.

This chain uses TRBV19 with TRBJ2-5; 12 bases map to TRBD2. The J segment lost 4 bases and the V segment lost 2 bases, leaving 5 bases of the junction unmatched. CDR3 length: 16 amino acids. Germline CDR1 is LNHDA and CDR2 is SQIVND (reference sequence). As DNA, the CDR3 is TGTGCCAGTAGTATACGACTAGCGGGAGTTAGAGAGACCCAGTACTTC. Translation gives CASSIRLAGVRETQYF.

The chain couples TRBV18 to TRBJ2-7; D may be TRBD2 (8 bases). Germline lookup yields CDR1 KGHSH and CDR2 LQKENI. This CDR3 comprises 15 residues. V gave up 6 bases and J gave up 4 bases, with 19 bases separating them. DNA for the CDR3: TGTGCCAGCTCTCGACCGGGAGGGGGCTATTACGAGCAGTACTTC. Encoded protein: CASSRPGGGYYEQYF. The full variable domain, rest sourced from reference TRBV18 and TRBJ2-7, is NAGVMQNPRHLVRRRGQEARLRCSPMKGHSHVYWYRQLPEEGLKFMVYLQKENIIDESGMPKERFSAEFPKEGPSILRIQQVVRGDSAAYFCASSRPGGGYYEQYFGPGTRLTVT.

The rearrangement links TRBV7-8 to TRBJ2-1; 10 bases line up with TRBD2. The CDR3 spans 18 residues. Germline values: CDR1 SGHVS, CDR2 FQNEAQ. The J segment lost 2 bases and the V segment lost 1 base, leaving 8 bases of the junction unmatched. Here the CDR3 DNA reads TGTGCCAGCAGCTTAGAAGGGCTAGCGGGAGCAACCTACAATGAGCAGTTCTTC. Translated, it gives CASSLEGLAGATYNEQFF.

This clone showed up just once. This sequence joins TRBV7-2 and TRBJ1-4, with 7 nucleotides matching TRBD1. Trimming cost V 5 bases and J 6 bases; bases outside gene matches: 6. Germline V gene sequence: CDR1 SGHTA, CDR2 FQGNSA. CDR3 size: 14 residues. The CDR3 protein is CASSNYGTDEKLFF. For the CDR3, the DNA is TGTGCCAGCAGCAACTACGGGACAGATGAAAAACTGTTTTTT.

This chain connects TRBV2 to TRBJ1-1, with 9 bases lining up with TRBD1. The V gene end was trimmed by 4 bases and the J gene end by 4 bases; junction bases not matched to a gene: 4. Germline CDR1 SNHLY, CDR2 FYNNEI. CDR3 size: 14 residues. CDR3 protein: CASSAQGAGTEAFF. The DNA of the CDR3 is TGTGCCAGCAGTGCACAGGGGGCGGGCACTGAAGCTTTCTTT.

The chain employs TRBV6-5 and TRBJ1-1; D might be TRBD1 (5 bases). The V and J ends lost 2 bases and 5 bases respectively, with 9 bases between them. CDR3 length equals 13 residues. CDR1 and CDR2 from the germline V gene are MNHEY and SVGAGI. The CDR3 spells CASSYERGTEAFF. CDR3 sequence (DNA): TGTGCCAGCAGTTACGAACGGGGGACTGAAGCTTTCTTT.

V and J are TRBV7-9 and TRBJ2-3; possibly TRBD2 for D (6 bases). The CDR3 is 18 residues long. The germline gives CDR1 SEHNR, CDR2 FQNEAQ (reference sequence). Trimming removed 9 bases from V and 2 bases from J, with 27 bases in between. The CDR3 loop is CASNKRAGDFFYTDTQYF. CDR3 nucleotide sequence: TGTGCCAGTAACAAGCGTGCTGGGGACTTCTTTTACACAGATACGCAGTATTTT. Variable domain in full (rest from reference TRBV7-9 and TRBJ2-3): DTGVSQNPRHKITKRGQNVTFRCDPISEHNRLYWYRQTLGQGPEFLTYFQNEAQLEKSRLLSDRFSAERPKGSFSTLEIQRTEQGDSAMYLCASNKRAGDFFYTDTQYFGPGTRLTVL.

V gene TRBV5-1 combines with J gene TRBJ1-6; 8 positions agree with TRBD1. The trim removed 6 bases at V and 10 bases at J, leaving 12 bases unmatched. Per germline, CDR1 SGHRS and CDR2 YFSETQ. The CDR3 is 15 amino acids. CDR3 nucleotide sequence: TGCGCCAGCACTCTAGGGACAGGCGAGAGGTCACCCCTCCACTTT. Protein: CASTLGTGERSPLHF.